The clone carrying this T cell receptor (beta chain) turned up a few times. Its target is unknown. PCR amplification relied on 60 Vbeta primers (plus 13 Jbeta primers). Libraries were prepared by immunoSEQ multiplex PCR; TCRdb keeps only in-frame clonotypes and omits some of them. The sample holds under 200,000 clones, around 84% seen once. The data were taken from a study of cytomegalovirus exposure and HLA in healthy donors. Germline V lookup: CDR1 MNHNS, CDR2 SASEGT. V was pared by 7 bases and J by 4 bases, with 14 bases between. The CDR3 has 14 amino acids. Broader study findings: The authors listed some 160 TCR beta chains as cytomegalovirus-associated.

Input material: PBMCs. The TCR originated in a woman in her forties or fifties in good health and CMV-seropositive. The gene calls are TRBV6-1 and TRBJ1-3; a possible D gene is TRBD1 (6 bases). As DNA, the CDR3 is TGTGCCAGCACCCCGGGACATCCAGGAAACACCATATATTTT. It yields the protein CASTPGHPGNTIYF.